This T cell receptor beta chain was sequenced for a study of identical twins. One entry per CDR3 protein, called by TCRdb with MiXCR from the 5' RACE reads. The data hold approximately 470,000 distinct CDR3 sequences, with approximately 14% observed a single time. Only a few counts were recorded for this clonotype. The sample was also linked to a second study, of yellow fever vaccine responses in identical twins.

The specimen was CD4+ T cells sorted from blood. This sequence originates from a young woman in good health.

In DNA form, the CDR3 reads TGTGCCAGCAGGCCCGGGACTAGCGGCCAAGAGACCCAGTACTTC. Protein product: CASRPGTSGQETQYF. The gene calls are TRBV6-1 and TRBJ2-5; 11 bases match TRBD2. Germline-derived CDR1 and CDR2 are MNHNS and SASEGT. V lost 6 bases, J lost 1 base, and 4 bases stayed unmatched. This CDR3 has 15 residues.